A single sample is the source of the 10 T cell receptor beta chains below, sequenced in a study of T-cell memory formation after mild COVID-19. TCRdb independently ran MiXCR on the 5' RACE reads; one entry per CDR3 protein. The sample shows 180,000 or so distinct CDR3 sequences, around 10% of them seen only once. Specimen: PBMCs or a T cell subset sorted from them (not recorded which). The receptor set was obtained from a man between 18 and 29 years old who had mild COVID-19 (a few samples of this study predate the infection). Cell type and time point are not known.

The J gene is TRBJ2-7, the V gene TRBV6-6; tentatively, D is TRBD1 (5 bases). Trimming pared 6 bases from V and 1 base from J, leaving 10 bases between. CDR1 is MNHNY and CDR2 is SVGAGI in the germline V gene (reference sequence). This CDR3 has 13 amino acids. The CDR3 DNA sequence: TGTGCCAGCAGCCAGACAGCATCCTACGAGCAGTACTTC. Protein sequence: CASSQTASYEQYF.

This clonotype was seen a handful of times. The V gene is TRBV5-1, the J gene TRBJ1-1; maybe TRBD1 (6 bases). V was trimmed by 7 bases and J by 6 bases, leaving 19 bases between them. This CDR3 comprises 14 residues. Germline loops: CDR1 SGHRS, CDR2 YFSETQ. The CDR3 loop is CASSLARGTSEAFF. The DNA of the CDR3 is TGCGCCAGCTCCTTGGCCAGGGGTACGTCTGAAGCTTTCTTT.

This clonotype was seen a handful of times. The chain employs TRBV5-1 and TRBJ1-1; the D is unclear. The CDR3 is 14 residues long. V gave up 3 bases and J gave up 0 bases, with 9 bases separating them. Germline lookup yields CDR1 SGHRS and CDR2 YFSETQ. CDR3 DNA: TGCGCCAGCAGCTACGCCGGAATGAACACTGAAGCTTTCTTT. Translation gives CASSYAGMNTEAFF.

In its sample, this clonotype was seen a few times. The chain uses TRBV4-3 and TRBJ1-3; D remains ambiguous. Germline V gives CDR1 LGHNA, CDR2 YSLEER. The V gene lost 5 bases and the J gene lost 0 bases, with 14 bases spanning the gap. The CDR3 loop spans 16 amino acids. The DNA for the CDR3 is TGCGCCAGCAGCTTAGACGCCACCATCTCTGGAAACACCATATATTTT. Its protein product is CASSLDATISGNTIYF.

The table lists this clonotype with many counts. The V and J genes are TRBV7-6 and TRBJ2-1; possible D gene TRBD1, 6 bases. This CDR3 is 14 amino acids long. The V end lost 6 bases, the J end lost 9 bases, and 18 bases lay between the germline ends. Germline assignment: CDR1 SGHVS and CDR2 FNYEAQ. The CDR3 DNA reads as TGTGCCAGCAGTAAAACCCAGGGGTTTGGTGAGCAGTTCTTC. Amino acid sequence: CASSKTQGFGEQFF.

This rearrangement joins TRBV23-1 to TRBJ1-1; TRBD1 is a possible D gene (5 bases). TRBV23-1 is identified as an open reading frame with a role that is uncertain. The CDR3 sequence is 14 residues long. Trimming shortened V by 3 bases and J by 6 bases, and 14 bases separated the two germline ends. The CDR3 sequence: CASSQTERGPEAFF. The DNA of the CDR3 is TGCGCCAGCAGTCAGACTGAGAGGGGCCCTGAAGCTTTCTTT.

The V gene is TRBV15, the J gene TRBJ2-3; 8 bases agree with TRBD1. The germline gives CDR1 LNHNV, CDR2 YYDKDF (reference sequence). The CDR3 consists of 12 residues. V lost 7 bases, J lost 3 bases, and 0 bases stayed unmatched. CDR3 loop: CATNRGTDTQYF. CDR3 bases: TGTGCCACCAACAGGGGGACAGATACGCAGTATTTT.

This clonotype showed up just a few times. The chain's CDR3 is CSAAPDPYEQYF. The CDR3 DNA sequence: TGCAGTGCTGCCCCGGACCCCTACGAGCAGTACTTC. The chain links TRBV20-1 to TRBJ2-7, with D unclear. Trimming pared 5 bases from V and 2 bases from J, leaving 10 bases between. Germline CDR1 is DFQATT and CDR2 is SNEGSKA (reference sequence). This CDR3 region has 12 residues.

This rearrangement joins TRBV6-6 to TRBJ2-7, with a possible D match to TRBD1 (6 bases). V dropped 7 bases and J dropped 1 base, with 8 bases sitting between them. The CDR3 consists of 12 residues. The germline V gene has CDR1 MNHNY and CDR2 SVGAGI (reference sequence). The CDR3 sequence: CASNGQSYEQYF. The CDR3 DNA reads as TGTGCCAGCAACGGACAGTCCTACGAGCAGTACTTC.

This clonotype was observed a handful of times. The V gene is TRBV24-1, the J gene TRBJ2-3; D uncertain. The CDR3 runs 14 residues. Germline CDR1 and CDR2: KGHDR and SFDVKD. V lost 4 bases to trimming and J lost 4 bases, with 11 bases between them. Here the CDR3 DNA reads TGTGCCACCAGTGACTGGCGAAAGCCAGATACGCAGTATTTT. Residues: CATSDWRKPDTQYF.